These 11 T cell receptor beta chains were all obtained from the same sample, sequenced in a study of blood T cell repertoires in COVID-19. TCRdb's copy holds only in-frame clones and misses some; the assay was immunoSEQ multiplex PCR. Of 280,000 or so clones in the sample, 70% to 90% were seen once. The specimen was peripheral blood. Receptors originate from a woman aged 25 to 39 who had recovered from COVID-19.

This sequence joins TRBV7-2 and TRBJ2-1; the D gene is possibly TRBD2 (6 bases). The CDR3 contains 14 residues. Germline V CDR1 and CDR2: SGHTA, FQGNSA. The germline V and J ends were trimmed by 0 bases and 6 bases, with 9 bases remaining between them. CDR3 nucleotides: TGTGCCAGCAGCTTAGCCGGGAGACGCAATGAGCAGTTCTTC. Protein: CASSLAGRRNEQFF.

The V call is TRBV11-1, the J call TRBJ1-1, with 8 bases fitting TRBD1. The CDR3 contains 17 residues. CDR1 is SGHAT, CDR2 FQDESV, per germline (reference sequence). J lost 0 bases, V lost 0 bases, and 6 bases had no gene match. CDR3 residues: CASSLAGGQAVNTEAFF. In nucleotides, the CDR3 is TGTGCCAGCAGCTTAGCGGGGGGACAGGCCGTGAACACTGAAGCTTTCTTT.

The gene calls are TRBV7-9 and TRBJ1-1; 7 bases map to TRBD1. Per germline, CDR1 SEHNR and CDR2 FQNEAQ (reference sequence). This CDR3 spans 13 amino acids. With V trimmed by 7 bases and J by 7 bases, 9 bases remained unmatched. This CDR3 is CASKLGDSLEAFF. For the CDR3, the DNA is TGTGCCAGCAAACTAGGGGACAGCCTTGAAGCTTTCTTT.

In DNA form, the CDR3 reads TGCGCCAGCAGCTTGGAGACTAGCGGGGGGAGCCAGCAGTACTTC. It yields the protein CASSLETSGGSQQYF. The chain is built from TRBV5-1 and TRBJ2-7, with 13 bases matching TRBD2. The CDR3 is 15 residues long. V was clipped by 0 bases and J by 8 bases; unmatched bases: 5. The germline V gene has CDR1 SGHRS and CDR2 YFSETQ.

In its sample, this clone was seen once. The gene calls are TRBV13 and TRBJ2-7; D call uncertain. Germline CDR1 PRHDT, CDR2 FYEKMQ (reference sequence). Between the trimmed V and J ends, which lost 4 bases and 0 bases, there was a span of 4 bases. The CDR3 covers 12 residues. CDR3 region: CASSSNSYEQYF. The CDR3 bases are TGTGCCAGCAGCTCTAACTCCTACGAGCAGTACTTC.

CDR3 sequence (DNA): TGTGCTAGTGGAGACGGACAGGGCTACACTGAAGCTTTCTTT. It specifies CASGDGQGYTEAFF. The genes are TRBV12-5 and TRBJ1-1; 8 bases align to TRBD1. In germline, CDR1 is LGHNT, CDR2 FRNRAP. This CDR3 contains 14 residues. The V and J ends lost 6 bases and 3 bases, in that order; junction bases with no gene match: 6.

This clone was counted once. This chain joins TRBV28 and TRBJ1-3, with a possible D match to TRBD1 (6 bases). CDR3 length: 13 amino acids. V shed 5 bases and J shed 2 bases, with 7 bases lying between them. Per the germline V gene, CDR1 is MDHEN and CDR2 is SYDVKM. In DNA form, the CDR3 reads TGTGCCAGCAGTGGACAGCCTGGAAACACCATATATTTT. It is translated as CASSGQPGNTIYF.

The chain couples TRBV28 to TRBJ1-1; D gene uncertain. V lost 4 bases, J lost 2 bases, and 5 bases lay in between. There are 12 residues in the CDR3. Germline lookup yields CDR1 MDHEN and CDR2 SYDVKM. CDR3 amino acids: CASSSSNTEAFF. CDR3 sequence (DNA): TGTGCCAGCAGTTCCAGTAACACTGAAGCTTTCTTT.

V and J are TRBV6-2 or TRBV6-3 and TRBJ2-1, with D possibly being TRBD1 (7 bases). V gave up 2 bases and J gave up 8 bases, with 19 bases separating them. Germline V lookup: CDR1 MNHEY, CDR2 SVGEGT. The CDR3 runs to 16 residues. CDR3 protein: CASSYIGRQGLDEQFF. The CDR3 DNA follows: TGTGCCAGCAGTTACATCGGGAGACAGGGCCTAGATGAGCAGTTCTTC.

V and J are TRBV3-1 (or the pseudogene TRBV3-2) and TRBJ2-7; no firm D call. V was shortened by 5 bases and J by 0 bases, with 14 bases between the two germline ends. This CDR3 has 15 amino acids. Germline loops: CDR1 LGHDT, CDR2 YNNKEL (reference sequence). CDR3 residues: CASSAVTDTSYEQYF. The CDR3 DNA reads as TGTGCCAGCAGCGCCGTCACTGACACCTCCTACGAGCAGTACTTC.

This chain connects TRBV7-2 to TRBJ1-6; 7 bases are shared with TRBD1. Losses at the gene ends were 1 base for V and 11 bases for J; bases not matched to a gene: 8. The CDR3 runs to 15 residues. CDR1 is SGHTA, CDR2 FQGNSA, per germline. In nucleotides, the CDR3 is TGTGCCAGCAGCTTAGTTGGGACAGCAGACGCACCCCTCCACTTT. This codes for CASSLVGTADAPLHF.